The next 9 T cell receptor beta chains were all read from a single sample in a study of cytomegalovirus exposure and HLA in healthy donors. The assay was immunoSEQ multiplex PCR, and TCRdb's table has in-frame clones only and misses some. The repertoire holds roughly 130,000 clones, with about four fifths as singletons. Sequenced sample: PBMCs. The receptors stem from a woman aged 25 to 39 in good health and CMV-seronegative.

The chain joins TRBV10-3 to TRBJ1-1; D is uncertain. The CDR3 runs 13 residues. CDR1 ENHRY and CDR2 SYGVKD come from the germline V gene. V gave up 4 bases and J gave up 3 bases, with 9 bases separating them. CDR3: CAISAHGDTEAFF. In DNA, the CDR3 is TGTGCCATCAGTGCCCACGGGGACACTGAAGCTTTCTTT.

The chain joins TRBV2 to TRBJ1-2; perhaps TRBD1 as D (5 bases). Deletions cut 1 base from V and 4 bases from J, with 7 bases between. From germline, CDR1 is SNHLY and CDR2 FYNNEI. The CDR3 is 13 amino acids. For the CDR3, the DNA is TGTGCCAGCAGTGAAGACAGGACCTATGGCTACACCTTC. Its protein product is CASSEDRTYGYTF.

The chain combines TRBV5-6 with TRBJ1-2; 8 positions agree with TRBD1. V lost 4 bases, J lost 2 bases, and 7 bases stayed unmatched. The CDR3 loop spans 15 amino acids. Germline CDR1 is SGHDT and CDR2 is YYEEEE. DNA of the CDR3: TGTGCCAGCAGCGCCTTAAGACAGGGGAACTATGGCTACACCTTC. It specifies CASSALRQGNYGYTF.

This chain joins TRBV4-3 and TRBJ1-2; D is perhaps TRBD1 (6 bases). The CDR3 is made up of 14 amino acids. V was cut by 2 bases and J by 4 bases, with 11 bases left in between. Per the germline V gene, CDR1 is LGHNA and CDR2 is YSLEER. The CDR3 loop reads CASSQSRGPYGYTF. Written as DNA, the CDR3 is TGCGCCAGCAGCCAAAGCAGGGGACCCTATGGCTACACCTTC.

V is TRBV6-6 and J is TRBJ2-7; weak D call: TRBD1 (5 bases). The V gene lost 8 bases and the J gene lost 2 bases, with 13 bases spanning the gap. CDR1 and CDR2 (germline): MNHNY, SVGAGI (reference sequence). The CDR3 sequence is 13 residues long. CDR3 sequence: CASSGQTTYEQYF. CDR3 coding DNA: TGTGCCAGCTCAGGGCAAACAACCTACGAGCAGTACTTC.

The chain couples TRBV5-6 to TRBJ1-2; 7 bases agree with TRBD1. The CDR3 sequence is 16 residues long. J lost 4 bases, V lost 1 base, and 10 bases had no gene match. Germline loops: CDR1 SGHDT, CDR2 YYEEEE. CDR3 in amino acids: CASSLTGAGGAYGYTF. In nucleotides, the CDR3 is TGTGCCAGCAGCTTGACAGGGGCTGGGGGCGCCTATGGCTACACCTTC. The complete variable domain, with remaining parts taken from reference TRBV5-6 and TRBJ1-2, reads DAGVTQSPTHLIKTRGQQVTLRCSPKSGHDTVSWYQQALGQGPQFIFQYYEEEERQRGNFPDRFSGHQFPNYSSELNVNALLLGDSALYLCASSLTGAGGAYGYTFGSGTRLTVV.

Remarks on this clone: At one end the junction does not follow the germline gene, possibly because of a read error. The rearrangement uses TRBV5-5 and TRBJ1-2; D is ambiguous. Germline CDR1 SGHKS, CDR2 YYEKEE (reference sequence). The CDR3 covers 12 residues. The chain's CDR3 is CASSYEDSQPLF. CDR3 nucleotide sequence: TGTGCCAGCAGCTACGAGGATTCCCAACCTCTCTTC.

J is TRBJ2-1 and V is TRBV2; 12 nucleotides match TRBD2. The germline CDR1 and CDR2 sequences are SNHLY and FYNNEI. The CDR3 consists of 13 residues. V was pared by 5 bases and J by 9 bases, with 2 bases of the junction left unmatched. This CDR3 is CASSTSGGFEQFF. DNA for the CDR3: TGTGCCAGCAGTACTAGCGGGGGGTTTGAGCAGTTCTTC.

V usage is TRBV14 and J usage is TRBJ1-2; D unclear. The CDR3 runs to 15 residues. Germline loops: CDR1 SGHDN, CDR2 FVKESK. Trimming removed 1 base at V and 4 bases at J, with 13 bases between. The CDR3, as DNA: TGTGCCAGCAGCCAAGGGGCGGGTAACGGCTATGGCTACACCTTC. Its protein product is CASSQGAGNGYGYTF.